This is a list of T cell receptor beta chains from one sample in a study of graft-versus-host responses after intestinal transplantation. Assay used: immunoSEQ multiplex PCR; TCRdb lists only in-frame clones, some missing. This sample has some 2,200 clones, with around 80% found just once. The specimen comprised ileum tissue, sampled 18 days after transplant. Every receptor here comes from a human patient who received an intestinal transplant, so some T cells may come from the graft donor. Both conserved end residues are part of each CDR3. D genes are given only for firm matches. The listing skips clone size in some rows; elsewhere it reads once, few, many or a size class.

>TRBJ2-7|-|TRBV19|-
CASSPDSSYEQYF
TGTGCCAGTAGTCCGGACAGCTCCTACGAGCAGTACTTC
>TRBJ2-5|-|TRBV7-9|-
CASSFTATQETQYF
TGTGCCAGCAGCTTCACGGCGACCCAAGAGACCCAGTACTTC
>TRBJ2-2|once|TRBV25-1|-
CASSDVAGELFF
TGTGCCAGCAGTGACGTGGCCGGGGAGCTGTTTTTT
>TRBJ1-1|-|TRBV29-1|-
CSAYFKGRGSTEAFF
TGCAGCGCCTATTTTAAGGGCAGGGGTTCCACTGAAGCCTTCTTT
>TRBJ2-6|once|TRBV6-4|-
CASSDVRSRQSRANVLTF
TGTGCCAGCAGTGACGTCCGCTCACGACAAAGTCGGGCCAACGTCCTGACTTTC
>TRBJ2-7|-|TRBV9|TRBD2
CASSESGGGISYEQYF
TGTGCCAGCAGCGAGTCCGGCGGGGGGATATCCTACGAGCAGTACTTC
>TRBJ1-2|-|TRBV9|-
CASSKAQGGYTF
TGTGCCAGCAGCAAAGCCCAGGGAGGCTACACCTTC
>TRBJ2-7|-|TRBV4-2|-
CASSQGAYEQYF
TGTGCCAGCAGCCAGGGGGCCTACGAGCAGTACTTC
>TRBJ2-3|-|TRBV5-1|-
CARRVSLKLGNPDTQYF
TGCGCCAGACGGGTCTCGCTCAAACTAGGAAATCCAGATACGCAGTATTTT
>TRBJ2-1|-|TRBV25-1|-
CASSRGNEQFF
TGTGCCAGCAGCAGGGGCAATGAGCAGTTCTTC
>TRBJ2-3|-|TRBV11-3|TRBD2
CASSLLAGGTDTQYF
TGTGCCAGCAGCTTACTAGCGGGGGGGACAGATACGCAGTATTTT
>TRBJ2-5|-|TRBV28|-
CASGRLRETQYF
TGTGCCAGCGGGAGGTTGAGAGAGACCCAGTACTTC
>TRBJ2-1|once|TRBV19|-
CASSPAARSWVGTEQFF
TGTGCCAGTAGTCCAGCCGCTAGGAGCTGGGTGGGTACTGAGCAGTTCTTC
>TRBJ2-3|-|TRBV29-1|-
CSVRERGESSTDTQYF
TGCAGCGTCCGCGAAAGGGGGGAGTCGAGCACAGATACGCAGTATTTT
>TRBJ2-7|-|TRBV25-1|TRBD1
CASSPAGTGSYEQYF
TGTGCCAGCAGTCCGGCCGGGACAGGGTCCTACGAGCAGTACTTC
>TRBJ2-1|-|TRBV13|TRBD1
CASSWVSGGEQFF
TGTGCCAGCAGTTGGGTTTCAGGGGGCGAGCAGTTCTTC
>TRBJ1-4|-|TRBV15|TRBD1
CATSRGDSNEKLFF
TGTGCCACCAGCAGAGGGGACAGTAATGAAAAACTGTTTTTT
>TRBJ1-2|once|TRBV20-1|-
CSAREGRGYTF
TGCAGTGCTAGAGAAGGGCGCGGCTACACCTTC
>TRBJ2-1|-|TRBV12-5|-
CASGLYSTSNEQFF
TGTGCTAGTGGTTTGTACTCGACTAGCAATGAGCAGTTCTTC
>TRBJ2-3|-|TRBV7-9|-
CASSFSADTQYF
TGTGCCAGCAGCTTTAGCGCAGATACGCAGTATTTT
>TRBJ2-7|-|TRBV5-4|TRBD2
CASSLGLAGGPPYEQYF
TGTGCCAGCAGCCTCGGACTAGCGGGAGGGCCGCCCTACGAGCAGTACTTC
>TRBJ2-3|once|TRBV9|-
CASSVETGADTQYF
TGTGCCAGCAGCGTAGAAACGGGCGCAGATACGCAGTATTTT
>TRBJ2-1|-|TRBV12-5|TRBD2
CASGLGLAGGNEQFF
TGTGCTAGTGGTTTGGGACTAGCGGGGGGCAATGAGCAGTTCTTC
>TRBJ2-2|-|TRBV27|TRBD1
CASSFLHAGGFTGELFF
TGTGCCAGCAGTTTTCTTCACGCAGGGGGCTTCACCGGGGAGCTGTTTTTT
>TRBJ2-2|-|TRBV7-5|-
CVRSLGAAGYGTGELFF
TGTGTCAGAAGCTTAGGGGCGGCGGGTTACGGCACCGGGGAGCTGTTTTTT
>TRBJ2-3|few|TRBV19|-
CASSIPSRADTQYF
TGTGCCAGTAGTATCCCCTCTAGAGCAGATACGCAGTATTTT
>TRBJ2-2|few|TRBV6-1|TRBD2
CASSELAGNTGELFF
TGTGCCAGCAGTGAACTAGCGGGGAACACCGGGGAGCTGTTTTTT
>TRBJ1-2|-|TRBV4-1|TRBD1
CASSQYTGGSNYGYTF
TGCGCCAGCAGCCAGTACACAGGGGGGAGTAACTATGGCTACACCTTC
>TRBJ2-1|-|TRBV9|-
CASSVYNEQFF
TGTGCCAGCAGCGTATACAATGAGCAGTTCTTC
>TRBJ1-4|-|TRBV30|-
CAWSVGQTNEKLFF
TGTGCCTGGAGTGTTGGGCAGACTAATGAAAAACTGTTTTTT
>TRBJ2-5|-|TRBV9|-
CASSPHGVPQETQYF
TGTGCCAGCAGCCCCCATGGGGTCCCCCAAGAGACCCAGTACTTC
>TRBJ2-3|-|TRBV4-2|TRBD1
CASSQERTGGMGTQYF
TGTGCCAGCAGCCAAGAAAGGACAGGGGGCATGGGCACGCAGTATTTT
>TRBJ1-5|-|TRBV5-4|-
CASSLMGSDQPQHF
TGTGCCAGCAGCTTAATGGGGTCAGATCAGCCCCAGCATTTT
>TRBJ1-2|-|TRBV5-4|-
CASSLESGYGYTF
TGTGCCAGCAGCTTGGAATCGGGCTATGGCTACACCTTC
>TRBJ2-5|once|TRBV7-8|-
CASSLVEWKVETQYF
TGTGCCAGCAGCTTAGTTGAATGGAAGGTGGAGACCCAGTACTTC
>TRBJ1-1|-|TRBV7-2|-
CASSLGRNTEAFF
TGTGCCAGCAGCTTAGGCAGGAACACTGAAGCTTTCTTT
>TRBJ2-7|-|TRBV18|TRBD2
CASSPLVVGLAGAEQYF
TGTGCCAGCTCACCACTTGTAGTCGGCCTAGCGGGGGCCGAGCAGTACTTC
>TRBJ2-5|-|TRBV7-6|TRBD1
CASSSSQPGQGAGEAQYF
TGTGCCAGCAGCTCGTCCCAACCGGGACAGGGGGCCGGAGAGGCCCAGTACTTC
>TRBJ1-4|-|TRBV11-2|-
CASSFATRDFQPNEKLFF
TGTGCCAGCAGCTTCGCAACCCGGGACTTCCAACCTAATGAAAAACTGTTTTTT
>TRBJ1-4|-|TRBV4-1|-
CASSQGQSNEKLFF
TGCGCCAGCAGCCAAGGACAGTCGAATGAAAAACTGTTTTTT
>TRBJ2-7|-|TRBV7-9|TRBD1
CASSLPPGQGSYEQYF
TGTGCCAGCAGCTTACCCCCGGGACAGGGGAGCTACGAGCAGTACTTC
>TRBJ2-4|-|TRBV18|-
CASSPRAKNIQYF
TGTGCCAGCTCACCCAGGGCCAAAAACATTCAGTACTTC
>TRBJ2-3|-|TRBV10-3|-
CAISVSGGRTDTQYF
TGTGCCATCAGTGTATCCGGGGGGCGCACAGATACGCAGTATTTT
>TRBJ2-1|-|TRBV5-5|TRBD2
CASSGGLAEDSPYNEQFF
TGTGCCAGCAGCGGGGGACTAGCGGAAGACAGCCCCTACAATGAGCAGTTCTTC
>TRBJ2-7|-|TRBV18|-
CASSPLPSYEQYF
TGTGCCAGCTCACCACTTCCCTCCTACGAGCAGTACTTC
>TRBJ1-6|once|TRBV10-2|TRBD1
CASSAGTGGSPLHF
TGCGCCAGCAGTGCCGGGACAGGGGGTTCACCCCTCCACTTT
>TRBJ2-3|-|TRBV25-1|-
CASSESGSTDTQYF
TGTGCCAGCAGTGAATCCGGGAGCACAGATACGCAGTATTTT
>TRBJ2-1|-|TRBV25-1|-
CASSDRGDYNEQFF
TGTGCCAGCAGTGACAGGGGGGACTACAATGAGCAGTTCTTC
>TRBJ2-6|-|TRBV1|-
CTSRGAGLCTSRANVLTF
TGCACCAGCAGGGGCGCGGGTTTGTGCACAAGTCGGGCCAACGTCCTGACTTTC
>TRBJ1-5|few|TRBV10-3|-
CAISGQGNQPQHF
TGTGCCATCAGTGGACAGGGCAATCAGCCCCAGCATTTT
>TRBJ2-7|-|TRBV6-6|-
CASSYVRAGRSYEQYF
TGTGCCAGCAGTTACGTGCGCGCAGGGCGGTCCTACGAGCAGTACTTC
>TRBJ2-3|-|TRBV4-3|TRBD2
CASSQVERGMTDTQYF
TGCGCCAGCAGCCAAGTAGAGCGGGGGATGACAGATACGCAGTATTTT
>TRBJ2-5|few|TRBV11-2|TRBD1
CASSLNRGQGETQYF
TGTGCCAGCAGCTTAAACAGGGGGCAGGGGGAGACCCAGTACTTC